One T cell receptor beta chain is described in this entry. This sample was taken from a study of shared clonotypes between healthy human individuals. V shed 6 bases and J 7 bases; nucleotides not matched to a gene: 11. CDR1 is ENHRY, CDR2 SYGVKD, per germline. The CDR3 sequence is 16 residues long. Profiling relied on immunoSEQ multiplex PCR, and the TCRdb table lists in-frame clones only, not all of them. The table has around 700,000 clones, about 78% seen once; the top ten hold about 1.8%. The sample taken for sequencing was memory CD4+ T cells sorted from blood. The subset here: CD45RA-negative fraction. The gene calls are TRBV10-3 and TRBJ2-2, with 10 bases aligning to TRBD1. This TCR derives from a woman aged 25 to 39 in good health. The CDR3 is CAIRAGTGVGGGELFF. CDR3 DNA: TGTGCCATCAGGGCCGGGACAGGGGTCGGAGGCGGGGAGCTGTTTTTT.